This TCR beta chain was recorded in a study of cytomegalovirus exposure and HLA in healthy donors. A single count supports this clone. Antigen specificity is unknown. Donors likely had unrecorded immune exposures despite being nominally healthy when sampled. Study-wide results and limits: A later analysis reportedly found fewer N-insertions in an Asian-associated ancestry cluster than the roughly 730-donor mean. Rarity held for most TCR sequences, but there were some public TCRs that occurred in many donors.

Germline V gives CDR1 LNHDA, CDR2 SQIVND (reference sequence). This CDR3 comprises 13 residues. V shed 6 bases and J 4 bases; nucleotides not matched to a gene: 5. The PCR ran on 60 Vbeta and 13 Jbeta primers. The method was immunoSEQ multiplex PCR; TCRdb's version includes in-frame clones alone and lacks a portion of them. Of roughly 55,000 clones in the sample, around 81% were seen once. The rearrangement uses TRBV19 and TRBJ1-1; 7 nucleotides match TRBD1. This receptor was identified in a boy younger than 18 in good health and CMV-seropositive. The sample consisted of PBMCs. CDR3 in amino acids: CASSVPGGTEAFF. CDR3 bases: TGTGCCAGTAGCGTTCCAGGGGGCACTGAAGCTTTCTTT. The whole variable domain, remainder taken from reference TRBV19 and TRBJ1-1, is DGGITQSPKYLFRKEGQNVTLSCEQNLNHDAMYWYRQDPGQGLRLIYYSQIVNDFQKGDIAEGYSVSREKKESFPLTVTSAQKNPTAFYLCASSVPGGTEAFFGQGTRLTVV.